This T cell receptor beta chain was obtained from a study of blood T cell repertoires in COVID-19. About the research overall: From T cells, B-cell-depleted T cells, or PBMCs came the material, which was cDNA or gDNA.

The CDR3 sequence is 15 residues long. Germline assignment: CDR1 SGHRS and CDR2 YFSETQ. The junction had 9 bases not matched to a gene; V was cut back by 2 bases and J by 5 bases. Original processing notes: Nucleated cell counts were estimated from reference gene primer amplification. Clones were read by immunoSEQ multiplex PCR, and TCRdb kept only the in-frame ones, dropping some. Clone size and V and J calls were adopted from that table, with D and trimming inferred from the DNA. The table records tens of thousands of clones, around 83% of them present only once. This sequence originates from a woman in her sixties or seventies with acute or convalescent COVID-19. The rearrangement joins TRBV5-1 to TRBJ1-2; TRBD1 matches 7 bases. The sample was peripheral blood. CDR3 in DNA: TGCGCCAGCAGCTTTGCGACAGGGTTCGATTATGGCTACACCTTC. Its translation is CASSFATGFDYGYTF. The variable domain in full, with the rest retrieved from reference TRBV5-1 and TRBJ1-2, is KAGVTQTPRYLIKTRGQQVTLSCSPISGHRSVSWYQQTPGQGLQFLFEYFSETQRNKGNFPGRFSGRQFSNSRSEMNVSTLELGDSALYLCASSFATGFDYGYTFGSGTRLTVV.